This T cell receptor beta chain was observed in a study of blood T cell repertoires in COVID-19. Cohort 3 recovered donors had two negative PCRs, clearance, or symptom resolution. J lost 2 bases, V lost 5 bases, and 10 bases had no gene match. The CDR3 totals 16 residues. Germline V CDR1 and CDR2: MNHEY, SMNVEV (reference sequence). Methods used by the authors: Amplification from reference gene primers served as the basis for estimated nucleated cell counts. Data came from immunoSEQ multiplex PCR; TCRdb stores just in-frame clones and leaves some out. D and trimming come from the DNA, and the V and J calls and clone size come from that table. Among 200,000 to 250,000 clones listed, around 89% were seen once.

The genes are TRBV27 and TRBJ2-3, with 7 bases aligning to TRBD1. The sequenced sample was PBMCs or T cells enriched from blood (not recorded which). The clonotype was recovered from a man aged 30 to 45 who had recovered from COVID-19. The CDR3 region has the DNA TGTGCCAGCAGTCCGAGGGGGCCCCGCTTCACAGATACGCAGTATTTT. This gives the protein CASSPRGPRFTDTQYF.